This T cell receptor beta chain comes out of a study of CD8+ T cells in alopecia areata. Notes on the study in general: Among the cells sequenced in scalp samples are also the resident alphabeta T cells of normal skin.

Sequencing templates came from extracted RNA that was reverse transcribed into cDNA. Assay: immunoSEQ multiplex PCR; the TCRdb copy retains only in-frame clones and omits some. The repertoire has 65,000 to 100,000 clones, just over 50% of them found once; the top ten carry around 5.7%. Germline CDR1 is SGHAT and CDR2 is FQNNGV. V gave up 5 bases and J gave up 7 bases; unmatched junction bases: 8. The CDR3 has 15 amino acids. Sampling of alopecia areata patients yielded lesional scalp punch biopsies as well as peripheral blood. CD4+ and CD8+ T cells were sorted from PBMCs stained for CD3, CD4 and CD8. Worth noting for this clone: Its antigen is currently unknown.

The TCR originated in a human donor with alopecia areata. V and J are TRBV11-2 and TRBJ2-2; TRBD1 matches at 9 bases. The material sequenced was NKG2D-high CD8+ T cells sorted from blood. The DNA of the CDR3 is TGTGCCAGCAGCGAGACGGGACAGGGAGTCGGGGAGCTGTTTTTT. It specifies CASSETGQGVGELFF.